This TCR beta chain was documented in a study of CD8 T cells in ankylosing spondylitis. The V segment lost 6 bases and the J segment 0 bases; nucleotides outside the gene matches: 4. This CDR3 has 16 amino acids. From germline, CDR1 is ENHRY and CDR2 SYGVKD. TCRdb reanalysed the 5' RACE reads using MiXCR and keeps one entry per CDR3 protein. The sample has about 240,000 distinct CDR3 sequences; less than 10% are singletons. Ten or more counts support this clonotype. The chain links TRBV10-3 to TRBJ1-6; 8 bases align to TRBD1. This receptor was obtained from a male donor with ankylosing spondylitis or in good health (not recorded which). Material for sequencing was blood, either unsorted or a sorted T cell fraction (not recorded which). In DNA form, the CDR3 reads TGTGCCATCAGAAGGACAGGGAGCTCCTATAATTCACCCCTCCACTTT. The encoded protein is CAIRRTGSSYNSPLHF.